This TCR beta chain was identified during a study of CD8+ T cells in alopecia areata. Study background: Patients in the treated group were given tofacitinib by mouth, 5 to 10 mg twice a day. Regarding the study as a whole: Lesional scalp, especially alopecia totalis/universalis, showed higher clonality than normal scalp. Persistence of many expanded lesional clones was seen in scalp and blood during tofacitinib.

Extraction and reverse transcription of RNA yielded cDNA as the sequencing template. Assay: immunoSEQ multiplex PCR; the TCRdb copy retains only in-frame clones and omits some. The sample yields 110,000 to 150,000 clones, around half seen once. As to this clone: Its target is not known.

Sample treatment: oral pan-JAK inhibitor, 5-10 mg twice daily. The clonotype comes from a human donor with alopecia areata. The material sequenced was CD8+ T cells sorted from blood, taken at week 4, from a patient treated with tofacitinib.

The CDR3 nucleotides read TGTGCCAGCAGTTACGGGCGGGCAGAAGCTTTCTTT. It yields the protein CASSYGRAEAFF. The chain uses TRBV6-5 and TRBJ1-1, with D unclear. The CDR3 is made up of 12 amino acids. Trimming cost V 2 bases and J 8 bases, with 9 bases left between them. Germline-derived CDR1 and CDR2 are MNHEY and SVGAGI.